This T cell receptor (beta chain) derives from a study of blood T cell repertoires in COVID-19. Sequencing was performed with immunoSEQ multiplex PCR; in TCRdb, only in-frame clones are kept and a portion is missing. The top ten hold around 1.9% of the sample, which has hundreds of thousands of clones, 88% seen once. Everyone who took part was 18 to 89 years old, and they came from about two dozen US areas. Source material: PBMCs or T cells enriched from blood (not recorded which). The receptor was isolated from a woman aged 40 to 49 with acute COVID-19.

The CDR3 protein is CASSLGDYGYTF. The DNA of the CDR3 is TGTGCCAGCAGCCTGGGCGACTATGGCTACACCTTC. The chain couples TRBV5-4 to TRBJ1-2; D is unresolved. Germline assignment: CDR1 SGHNT and CDR2 YYREEE (reference sequence). The CDR3 runs 12 residues. Trimming stripped 4 bases from V and 3 bases from J, with 7 bases between.